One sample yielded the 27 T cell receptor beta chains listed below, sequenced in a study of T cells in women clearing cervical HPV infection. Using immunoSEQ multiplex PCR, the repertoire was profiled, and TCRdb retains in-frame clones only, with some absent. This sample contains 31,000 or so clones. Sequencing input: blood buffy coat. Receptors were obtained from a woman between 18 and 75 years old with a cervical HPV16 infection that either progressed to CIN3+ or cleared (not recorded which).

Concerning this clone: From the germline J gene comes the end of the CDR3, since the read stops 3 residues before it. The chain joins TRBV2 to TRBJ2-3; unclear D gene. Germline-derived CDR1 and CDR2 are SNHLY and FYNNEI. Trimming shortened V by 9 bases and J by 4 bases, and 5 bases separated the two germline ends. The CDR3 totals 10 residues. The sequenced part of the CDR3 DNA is TGTGCCAGTGAGGCAGATACG. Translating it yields CASEADT. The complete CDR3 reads CASEADTQYF.

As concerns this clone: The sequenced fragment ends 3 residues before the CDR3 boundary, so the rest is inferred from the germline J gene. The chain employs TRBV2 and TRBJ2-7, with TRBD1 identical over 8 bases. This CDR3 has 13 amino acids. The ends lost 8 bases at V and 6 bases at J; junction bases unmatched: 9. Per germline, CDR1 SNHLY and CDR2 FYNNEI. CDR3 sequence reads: CASFGQGLGEQYF. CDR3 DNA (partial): TGTGCCAGCTTTGGACAGGGATTAGGCGAG.

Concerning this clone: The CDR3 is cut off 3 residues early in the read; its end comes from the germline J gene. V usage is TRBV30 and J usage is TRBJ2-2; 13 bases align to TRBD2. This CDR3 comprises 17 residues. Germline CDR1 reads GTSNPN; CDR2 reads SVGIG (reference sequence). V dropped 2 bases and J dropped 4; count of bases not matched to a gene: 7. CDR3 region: CAWSPGLAGERTGELFF. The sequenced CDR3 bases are TGTGCCTGGAGTCCAGGACTAGCGGGAGAACGCACCGGGGAG.

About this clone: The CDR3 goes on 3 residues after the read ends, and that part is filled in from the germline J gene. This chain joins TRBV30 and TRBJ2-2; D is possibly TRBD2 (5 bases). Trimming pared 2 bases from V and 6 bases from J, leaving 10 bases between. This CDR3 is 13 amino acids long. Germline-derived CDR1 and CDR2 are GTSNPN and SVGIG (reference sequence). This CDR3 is CAWSLPLAGELFF. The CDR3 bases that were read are TGTGCCTGGAGTCTCCCACTAGCCGGGGAG.

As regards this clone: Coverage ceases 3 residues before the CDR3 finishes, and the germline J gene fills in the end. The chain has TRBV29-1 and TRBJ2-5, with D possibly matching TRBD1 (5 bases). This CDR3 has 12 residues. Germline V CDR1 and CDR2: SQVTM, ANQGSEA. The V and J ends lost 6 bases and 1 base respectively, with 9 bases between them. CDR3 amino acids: CSVTAAQETQYF. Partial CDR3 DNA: TGCAGCGTGACAGCAGCCCAAGAGACC.

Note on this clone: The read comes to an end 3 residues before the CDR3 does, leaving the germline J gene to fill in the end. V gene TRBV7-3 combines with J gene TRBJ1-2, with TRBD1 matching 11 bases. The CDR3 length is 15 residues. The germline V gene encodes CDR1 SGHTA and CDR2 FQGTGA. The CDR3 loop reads CASSLGTGGTDTYTF. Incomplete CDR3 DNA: TGTGCCAGCAGCTTAGGGACAGGGGGGACAGATACC.

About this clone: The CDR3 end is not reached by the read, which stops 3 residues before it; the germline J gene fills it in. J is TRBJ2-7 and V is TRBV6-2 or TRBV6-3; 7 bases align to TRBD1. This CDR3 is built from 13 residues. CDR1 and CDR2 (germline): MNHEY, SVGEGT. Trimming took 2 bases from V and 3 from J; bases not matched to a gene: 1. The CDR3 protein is CASSYRQGYEQYF. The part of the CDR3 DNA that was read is TGTGCCAGCAGTTACCGACAGGGCTACGAG.

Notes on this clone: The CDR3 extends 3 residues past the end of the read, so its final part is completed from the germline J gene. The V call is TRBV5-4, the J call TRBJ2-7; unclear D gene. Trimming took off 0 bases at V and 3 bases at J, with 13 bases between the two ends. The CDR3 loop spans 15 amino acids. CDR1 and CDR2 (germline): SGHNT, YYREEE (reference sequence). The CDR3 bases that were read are TGTGCCAGCAGCTTGGTGCAGGAAGCCCACTACGAG. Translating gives CASSLVQEAHYE. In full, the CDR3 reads CASSLVQEAHYEQYF.

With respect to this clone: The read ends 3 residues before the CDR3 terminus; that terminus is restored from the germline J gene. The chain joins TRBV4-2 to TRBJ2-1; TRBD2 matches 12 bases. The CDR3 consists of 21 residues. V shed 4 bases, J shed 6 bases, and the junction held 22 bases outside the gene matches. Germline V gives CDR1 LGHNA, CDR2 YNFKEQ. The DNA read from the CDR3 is TGTGCCAGCAGCCCTCGGGGGAGTCGCGCTAGCGGGAGGGCGGTTACCAATGAG. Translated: CASSPRGSRASGRAVTNE. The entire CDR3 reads CASSPRGSRASGRAVTNEQFF.

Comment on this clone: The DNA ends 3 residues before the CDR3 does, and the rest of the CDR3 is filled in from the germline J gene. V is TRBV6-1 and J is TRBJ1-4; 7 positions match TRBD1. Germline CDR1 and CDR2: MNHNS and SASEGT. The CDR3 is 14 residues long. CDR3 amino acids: CASSELGGNSPLFF. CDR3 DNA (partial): TGTGCCAGCAGTGAACTAGGGGGCAATTCACCA.

The CDR3: CASGEGAGGTQPQYF. CDR3 bases read: TGTGCCAGTGGCGAAGGGGCTGGCGGCACGCAGCCG. This chain uses TRBV19 with TRBJ2-3; D is possibly TRBD1 (5 bases). The CDR3 goes on 3 residues after the read ends, and that part is filled in from the germline J gene. Germline CDR1 is LNHDA and CDR2 is SQIVND (reference sequence). CDR3 size: 15 residues.

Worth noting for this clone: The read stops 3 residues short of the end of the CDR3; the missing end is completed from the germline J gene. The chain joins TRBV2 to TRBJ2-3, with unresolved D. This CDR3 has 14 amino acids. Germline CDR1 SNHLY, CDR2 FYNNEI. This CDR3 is CASSVGNSGETQYF. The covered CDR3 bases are TGTGCCAGCAGTGTTGGAAACTCAGGAGAGACG.

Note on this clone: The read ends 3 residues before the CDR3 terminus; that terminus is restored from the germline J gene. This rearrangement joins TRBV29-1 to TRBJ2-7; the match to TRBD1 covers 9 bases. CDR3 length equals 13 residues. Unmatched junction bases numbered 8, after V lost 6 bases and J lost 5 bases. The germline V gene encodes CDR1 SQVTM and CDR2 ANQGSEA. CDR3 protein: CSVGGTGGDEQYF. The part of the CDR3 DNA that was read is TGCAGCGTGGGAGGAACAGGGGGCGACGAG.

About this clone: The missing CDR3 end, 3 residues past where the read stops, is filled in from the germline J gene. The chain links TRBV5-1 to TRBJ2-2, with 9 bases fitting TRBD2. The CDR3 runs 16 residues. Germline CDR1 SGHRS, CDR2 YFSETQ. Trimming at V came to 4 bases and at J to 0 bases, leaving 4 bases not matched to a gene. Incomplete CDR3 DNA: TGCGCCAGCAGCCCACGGACTAGCGCGAACACCGGGGAG. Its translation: CASSPRTSANTGE. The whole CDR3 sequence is CASSPRTSANTGELFF.

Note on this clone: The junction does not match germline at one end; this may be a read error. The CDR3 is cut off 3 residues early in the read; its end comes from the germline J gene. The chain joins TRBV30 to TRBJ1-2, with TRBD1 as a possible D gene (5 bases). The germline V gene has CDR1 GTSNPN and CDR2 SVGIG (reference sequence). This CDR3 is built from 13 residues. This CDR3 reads CAGRTGGGYGYTF. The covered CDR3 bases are TGTGCCGGGAGGACCGGGGGGGGCTATGGC.

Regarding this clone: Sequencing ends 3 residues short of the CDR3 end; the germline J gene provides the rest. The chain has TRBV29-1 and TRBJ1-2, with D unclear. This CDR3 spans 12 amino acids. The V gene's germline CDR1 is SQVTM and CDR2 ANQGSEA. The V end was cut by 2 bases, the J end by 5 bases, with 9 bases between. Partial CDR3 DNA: TGCAGCGTTGAATTCAGCGAATATGGC. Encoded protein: CSVEFSEYG. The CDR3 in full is CSVEFSEYGYTF.

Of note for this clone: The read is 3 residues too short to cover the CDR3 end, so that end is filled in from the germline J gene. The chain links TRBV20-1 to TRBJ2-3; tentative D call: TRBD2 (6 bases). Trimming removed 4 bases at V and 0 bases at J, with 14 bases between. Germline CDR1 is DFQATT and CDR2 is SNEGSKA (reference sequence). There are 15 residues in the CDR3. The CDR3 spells CSATRAGGSTDTQYF. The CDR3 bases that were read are TGCAGTGCTACCCGGGCCGGGGGTAGCACAGATACG.

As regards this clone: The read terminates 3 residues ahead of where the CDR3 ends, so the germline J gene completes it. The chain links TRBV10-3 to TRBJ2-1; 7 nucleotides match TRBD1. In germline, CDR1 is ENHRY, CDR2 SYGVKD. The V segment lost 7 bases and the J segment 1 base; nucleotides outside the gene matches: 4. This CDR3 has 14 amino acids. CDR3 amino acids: CAIKEGASYNEQFF. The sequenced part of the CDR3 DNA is TGTGCCATCAAAGAGGGGGCGTCCTACAATGAG.

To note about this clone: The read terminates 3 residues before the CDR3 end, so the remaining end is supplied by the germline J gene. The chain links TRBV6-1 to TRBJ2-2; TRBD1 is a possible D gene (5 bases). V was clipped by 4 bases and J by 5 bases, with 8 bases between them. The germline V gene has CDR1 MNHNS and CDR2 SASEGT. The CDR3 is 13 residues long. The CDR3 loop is CASSGTRTGELFF. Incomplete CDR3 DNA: TGTGCCAGCAGTGGGACAAGGACCGGGGAG.

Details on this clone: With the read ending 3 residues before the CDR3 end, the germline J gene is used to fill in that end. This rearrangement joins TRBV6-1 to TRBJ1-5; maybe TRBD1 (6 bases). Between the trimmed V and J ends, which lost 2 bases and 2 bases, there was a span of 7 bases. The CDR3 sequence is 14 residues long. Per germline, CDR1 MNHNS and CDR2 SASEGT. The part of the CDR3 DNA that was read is TGTGCCAGCAGTGAAAACAGGGGCAATCAGCCC. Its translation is CASSENRGNQP. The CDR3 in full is CASSENRGNQPQHF.

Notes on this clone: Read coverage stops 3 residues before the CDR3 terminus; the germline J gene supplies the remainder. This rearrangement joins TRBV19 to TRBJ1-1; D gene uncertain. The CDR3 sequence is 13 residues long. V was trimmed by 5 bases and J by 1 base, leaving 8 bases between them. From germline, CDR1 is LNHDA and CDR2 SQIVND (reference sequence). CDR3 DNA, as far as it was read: TGTGCCAGTAGTGCGACGGGGAACACTGAA. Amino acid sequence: CASSATGNTE. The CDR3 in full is CASSATGNTEAFF.

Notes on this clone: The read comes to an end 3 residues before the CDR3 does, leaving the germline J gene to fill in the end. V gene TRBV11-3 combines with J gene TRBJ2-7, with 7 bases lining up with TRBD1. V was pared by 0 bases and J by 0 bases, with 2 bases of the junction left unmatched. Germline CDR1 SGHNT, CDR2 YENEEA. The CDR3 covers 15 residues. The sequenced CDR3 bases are TGTGCCAGCAGCTTAGAAGGGGGCTACTCCTACGAG. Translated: CASSLEGGYSYE. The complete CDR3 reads CASSLEGGYSYEQYF.

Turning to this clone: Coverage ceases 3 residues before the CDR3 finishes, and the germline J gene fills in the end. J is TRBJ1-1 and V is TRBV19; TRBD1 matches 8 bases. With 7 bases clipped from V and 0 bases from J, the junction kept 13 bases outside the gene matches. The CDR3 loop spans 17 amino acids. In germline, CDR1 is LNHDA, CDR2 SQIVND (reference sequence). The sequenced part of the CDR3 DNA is TGTGCCAGTACCCTGGACAGGGCCTATCGAATGAACACTGAA. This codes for CASTLDRAYRMNTE. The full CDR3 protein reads CASTLDRAYRMNTEAFF.

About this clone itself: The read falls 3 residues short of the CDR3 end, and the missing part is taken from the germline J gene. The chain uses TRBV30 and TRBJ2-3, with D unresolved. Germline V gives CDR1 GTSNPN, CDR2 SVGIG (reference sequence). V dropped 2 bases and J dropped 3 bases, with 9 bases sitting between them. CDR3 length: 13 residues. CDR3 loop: CAWSFVHTDTQYF. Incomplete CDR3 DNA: TGTGCCTGGAGTTTTGTCCATACAGATACG. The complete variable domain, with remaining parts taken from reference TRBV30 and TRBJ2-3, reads SQTIHQWPATLVQPVGSPLSLECTVEGTSNPNLYWYRQAAGRGLQLLFYSVGIGQISSEVPQNLSASRPQDRQFILSSKKLLLSDSGFYLCAWSFVHTDTQYFGPGTRLTVL.

The CDR3 sequence: CASSLEGTAGGPDEQFF. The part of the CDR3 DNA that was read is TGTGCCAGCAGCTTGGAGGGGACAGCGGGAGGGCCTGATGAG. The J gene is TRBJ2-1, the V gene TRBV7-3; 10 nucleotides align to TRBD2. The read finishes 3 residues shy of the CDR3 end, and the germline J gene is used to complete it. The CDR3 has 17 residues. Germline-derived CDR1 and CDR2 are SGHTA and FQGTGA. The V segment lost 3 bases and the J segment 8 bases; nucleotides outside the gene matches: 13.

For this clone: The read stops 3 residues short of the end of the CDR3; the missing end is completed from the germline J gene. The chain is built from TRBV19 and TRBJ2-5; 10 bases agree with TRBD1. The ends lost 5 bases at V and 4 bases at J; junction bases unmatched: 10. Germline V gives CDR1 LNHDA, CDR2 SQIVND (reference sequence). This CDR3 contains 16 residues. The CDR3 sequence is CASSPRTGGILETQYF. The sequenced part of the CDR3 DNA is TGTGCCAGTAGTCCCAGGACAGGGGGGATATTAGAGACC.

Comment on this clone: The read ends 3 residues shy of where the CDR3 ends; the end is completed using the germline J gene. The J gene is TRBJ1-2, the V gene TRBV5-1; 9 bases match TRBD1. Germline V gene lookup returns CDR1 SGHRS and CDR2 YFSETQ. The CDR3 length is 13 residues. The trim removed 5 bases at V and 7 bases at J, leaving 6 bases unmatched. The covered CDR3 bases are TGCGCCAGCAGGGATACAGGGGGCATTGGC. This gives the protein CASRDTGGIG. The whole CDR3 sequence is CASRDTGGIGYTF.